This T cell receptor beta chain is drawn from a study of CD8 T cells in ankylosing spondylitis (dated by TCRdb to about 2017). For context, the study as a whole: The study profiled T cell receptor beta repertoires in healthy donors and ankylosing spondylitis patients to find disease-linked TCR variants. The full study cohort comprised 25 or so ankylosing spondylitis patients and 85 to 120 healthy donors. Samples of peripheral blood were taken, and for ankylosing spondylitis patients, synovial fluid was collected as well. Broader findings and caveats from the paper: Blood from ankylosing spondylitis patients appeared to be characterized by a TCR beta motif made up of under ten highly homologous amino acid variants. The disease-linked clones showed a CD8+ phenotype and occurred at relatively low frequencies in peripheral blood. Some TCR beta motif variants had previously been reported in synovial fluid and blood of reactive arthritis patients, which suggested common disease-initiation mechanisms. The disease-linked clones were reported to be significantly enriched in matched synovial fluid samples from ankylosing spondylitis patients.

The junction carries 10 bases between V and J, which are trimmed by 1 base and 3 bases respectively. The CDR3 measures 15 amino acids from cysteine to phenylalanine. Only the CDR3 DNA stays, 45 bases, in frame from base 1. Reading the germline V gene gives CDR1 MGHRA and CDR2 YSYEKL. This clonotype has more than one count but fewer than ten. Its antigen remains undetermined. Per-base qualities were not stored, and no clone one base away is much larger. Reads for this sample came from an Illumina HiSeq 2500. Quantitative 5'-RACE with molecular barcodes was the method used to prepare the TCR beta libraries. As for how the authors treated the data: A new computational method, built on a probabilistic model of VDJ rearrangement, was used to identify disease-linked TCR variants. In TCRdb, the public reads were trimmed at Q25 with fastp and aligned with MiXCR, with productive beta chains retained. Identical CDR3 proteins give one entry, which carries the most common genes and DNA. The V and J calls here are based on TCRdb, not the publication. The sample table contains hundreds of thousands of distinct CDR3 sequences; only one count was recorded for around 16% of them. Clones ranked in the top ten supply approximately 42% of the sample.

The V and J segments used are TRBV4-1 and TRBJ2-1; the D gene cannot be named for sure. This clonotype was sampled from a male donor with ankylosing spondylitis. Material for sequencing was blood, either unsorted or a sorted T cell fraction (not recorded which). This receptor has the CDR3 CASSQAYDNYNEQFF. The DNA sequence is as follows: TGCGCCAGCAGCCAAGCTTATGACAACTACAATGAGCAGTTCTTC.